Detailed here is one T cell receptor (beta chain). Here immunoSEQ multiplex PCR was the method, and the copy in TCRdb shows in-frame clones only, minus some. In the table there are some 760,000 clones, approximately 85% of which are singletons. This specimen comes from a study of shared T cell receptors in the human thymus. CDR3 size: 15 residues. Unmatched junction bases numbered 6, after V lost 6 bases and J lost 6 bases. CDR1 MNHEY and CDR2 SVGAGI come from the germline V gene. The data also belong to a second study, concerning human thymus T cells. That paper states: Having corrective surgery for congenital heart defects, healthy Finnish infants were the ones who donated.

The sequenced material came from thymocytes. This chain connects TRBV6-5 to TRBJ2-4, with 12 bases that match TRBD2. The sequence came from a girl under three years old with a congenital heart defect. The CDR3 spells CASRPLAGGGNIQYF. The CDR3 DNA sequence: TGTGCCAGCAGACCGCTAGCGGGGGGGGGAAACATTCAGTACTTC.